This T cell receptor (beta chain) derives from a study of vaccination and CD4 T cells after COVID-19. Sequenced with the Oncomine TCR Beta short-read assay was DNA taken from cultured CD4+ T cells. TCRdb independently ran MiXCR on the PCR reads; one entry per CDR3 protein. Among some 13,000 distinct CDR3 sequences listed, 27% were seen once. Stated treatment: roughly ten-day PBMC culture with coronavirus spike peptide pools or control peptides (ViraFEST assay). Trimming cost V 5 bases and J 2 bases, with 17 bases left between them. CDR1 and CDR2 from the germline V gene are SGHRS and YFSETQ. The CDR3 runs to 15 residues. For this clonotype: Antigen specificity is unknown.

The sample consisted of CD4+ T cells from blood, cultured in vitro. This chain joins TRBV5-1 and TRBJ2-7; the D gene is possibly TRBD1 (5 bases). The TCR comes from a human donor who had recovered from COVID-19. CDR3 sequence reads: CASRILSGKAYEQYF. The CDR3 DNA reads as TGCGCCAGCAGGATCCTATCAGGGAAGGCCTACGAGCAGTACTTC. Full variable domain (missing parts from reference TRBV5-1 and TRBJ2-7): KAGVTQTPRYLIKTRGQQVTLSCSPISGHRSVSWYQQTPGQGLQFLFEYFSETQRNKGNFPGRFSGRQFSNSRSEMNVSTLELGDSALYLCASRILSGKAYEQYFGPGTRLTVT.